The next 7 T cell receptor beta chains were all read from a single sample in a study of blood T cell repertoires in COVID-19. Assay used: immunoSEQ multiplex PCR; TCRdb lists only in-frame clones, some missing. The table has some 110,000 clones, about 80% seen once; the top ten hold approximately 7.6%. Sequenced material: peripheral blood. The receptors shown here come from a man between 65 and 85 years old with active or convalescent COVID-19.

The chain carries TRBV28 and TRBJ2-7; perhaps TRBD1 as D (5 bases). Trimming left V 6 bases short and J 3 bases short, with 18 bases between. This CDR3 has 15 residues. Germline V gene data show CDR1 as MDHEN and CDR2 as SYDVKM. The CDR3 bases are TGTGCCAGCAGCCAAGAAAGTCATAGGGGCTACGAGCAGTACTTC. Translation: CASSQESHRGYEQYF.

The chain uses TRBV5-1 and TRBJ1-1; 8 bases align to TRBD1. The CDR3 sequence is 15 residues long. Germline CDR1 reads SGHRS; CDR2 reads YFSETQ. Trimming at V came to 4 bases and at J to 5 bases, leaving 10 bases not matched to a gene. CDR3 region: CASSPQGAHRTEAFF. In nucleotides, the CDR3 is TGCGCCAGCAGCCCCCAGGGGGCGCATAGAACTGAAGCTTTCTTT. The variable domain in full, with the rest retrieved from reference TRBV5-1 and TRBJ1-1, is KAGVTQTPRYLIKTRGQQVTLSCSPISGHRSVSWYQQTPGQGLQFLFEYFSETQRNKGNFPGRFSGRQFSNSRSEMNVSTLELGDSALYLCASSPQGAHRTEAFFGQGTRLTVV.

This chain connects TRBV5-6 to TRBJ1-5; maybe TRBD1 (5 bases). Germline V gene lookup returns CDR1 SGHDT and CDR2 YYEEEE. The CDR3 runs to 15 residues. Deletions cut 1 base from V and 2 bases from J, with 10 bases between. CDR3 coding DNA: TGTGCCAGCAGCTTGTGGGTGACAGGCAATCAGCCCCAGCATTTT. It encodes CASSLWVTGNQPQHF.

The sample holds a few counts of this clone. This chain uses TRBV3-1 (or the pseudogene TRBV3-2) with TRBJ2-1; possibly TRBD2 for D (6 bases). From germline, CDR1 is LGHDT and CDR2 YNNKEL (reference sequence). Trimming shortened V by 0 bases and J by 4 bases, and 28 bases separated the two germline ends. The CDR3 has 21 residues. The CDR3 is CASSQEPLGGREIRQYNEQFF. CDR3 DNA: TGTGCCAGCAGCCAAGAGCCCCTGGGGGGACGGGAGATAAGGCAATACAATGAGCAGTTCTTC.

This clone has just one count. This chain links TRBV2 with TRBJ2-1, with TRBD1 as a possible D gene (6 bases). V was clipped by 2 bases and J by 1 base, with 18 bases between them. The germline V gene encodes CDR1 SNHLY and CDR2 FYNNEI. CDR3 length: 18 amino acids. CDR3 sequence reads: CASSEIIRYRASYNEQFF. The CDR3 region has the DNA TGTGCCAGCAGTGAAATTATAAGGTACAGGGCTTCCTACAATGAGCAGTTCTTC.

The V gene is TRBV7-2, the J gene TRBJ1-1; no reliable D call. The CDR3 is 15 amino acids. Germline values: CDR1 SGHTA, CDR2 FQGNSA. Trimming took 5 bases from V and 1 from J, leaving 14 bases between them. This CDR3 reads CASSTSAPENTEAFF. In nucleotides, the CDR3 is TGTGCCAGCAGCACGTCCGCCCCAGAGAACACTGAAGCTTTCTTT.

V is TRBV20-1 and J is TRBJ2-1; the match to TRBD2 covers 7 bases. The CDR3 extends over 15 amino acids. The V gene end was trimmed by 3 bases and the J gene end by 0 bases; junction bases not matched to a gene: 5. CDR1 and CDR2 from the germline V gene are DFQATT and SNEGSKA (reference sequence). The CDR3, as DNA: TGCAGTGCTAGTCGCGGGACTACCTCCTACAATGAGCAGTTCTTC. As protein: CSASRGTTSYNEQFF.